This T cell receptor beta chain is from a study of blood T cells in healthy people across ages. Study-level information: Template switching picked up about one barcoded beta molecule for each two T cells. Study-level points and caveats: Per million T cells, the diversity of TCR beta decreased roughly linearly as age advanced. Long-lived donors carried more naive CD4+ cells and greater diversity than aged donors.

A second PCR, run for roughly 6 to 11 cycles, used a sample-barcoded 5' primer plus a J-beta primer mix. One entry per CDR3 protein results from TCRdb running MiXCR on the 5' RACE reads. The repertoire holds over a million distinct CDR3 sequences, with roughly 43% as singletons. In the case of this clonotype: The antigen is not known.

The length of the CDR3 is 14 residues. The germline CDR1 and CDR2 sequences are LNHNV and YYDKDF (reference sequence). Trimming took 0 bases from V and 10 from J; bases not matched to a gene: 5. The sample taken for sequencing was blood. The genes are TRBV15 and TRBJ2-1; 8 nucleotides align to TRBD2. The source of this sequence is a woman younger than 35 in good health. Here the CDR3 reads CATSREPLAGEQFF. As DNA, the CDR3 is TGTGCCACCAGCAGAGAACCCTTAGCGGGAGAGCAGTTCTTC.